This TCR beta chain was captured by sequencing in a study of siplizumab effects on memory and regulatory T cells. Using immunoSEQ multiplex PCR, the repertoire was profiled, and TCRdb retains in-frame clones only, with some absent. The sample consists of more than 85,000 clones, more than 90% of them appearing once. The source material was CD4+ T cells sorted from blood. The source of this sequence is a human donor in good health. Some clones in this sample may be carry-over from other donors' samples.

The CDR3 coding sequence is TGTGCCAGCAGCTTAACCGGCGGGGCGGAGGAGCAGTACTTC. Translation: CASSLTGGAEEQYF. This chain joins TRBV7-9 and TRBJ2-7; D is possibly TRBD2 (6 bases). The CDR3 covers 14 residues. Germline lookup yields CDR1 SEHNR and CDR2 FQNEAQ (reference sequence). V was clipped by 2 bases and J by 7 bases, with 15 bases between them. Using reference TRBV7-9 and TRBJ2-7 for the parts outside the CDR3, the full variable domain is DTGVSQNPRHKITKRGQNVTFRCDPISEHNRLYWYRQTLGQGPEFLTYFQNEAQLEKSRLLSDRFSAERPKGSFSTLEIQRTEQGDSAMYLCASSLTGGAEEQYFGPGTRLTVT.